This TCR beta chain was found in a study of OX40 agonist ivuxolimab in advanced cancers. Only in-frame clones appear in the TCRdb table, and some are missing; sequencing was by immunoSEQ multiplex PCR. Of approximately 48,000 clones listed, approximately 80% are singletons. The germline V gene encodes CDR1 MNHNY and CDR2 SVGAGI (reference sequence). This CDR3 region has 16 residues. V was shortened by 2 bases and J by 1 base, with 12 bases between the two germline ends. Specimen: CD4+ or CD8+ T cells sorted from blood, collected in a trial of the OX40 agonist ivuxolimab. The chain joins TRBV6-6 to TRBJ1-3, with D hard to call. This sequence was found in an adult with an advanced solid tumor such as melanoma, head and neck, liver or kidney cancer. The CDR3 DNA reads TGTGCCAGCAGTTACAGTGGACGGCCTTCTGGAAACACCATATATTTT. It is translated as CASSYSGRPSGNTIYF.